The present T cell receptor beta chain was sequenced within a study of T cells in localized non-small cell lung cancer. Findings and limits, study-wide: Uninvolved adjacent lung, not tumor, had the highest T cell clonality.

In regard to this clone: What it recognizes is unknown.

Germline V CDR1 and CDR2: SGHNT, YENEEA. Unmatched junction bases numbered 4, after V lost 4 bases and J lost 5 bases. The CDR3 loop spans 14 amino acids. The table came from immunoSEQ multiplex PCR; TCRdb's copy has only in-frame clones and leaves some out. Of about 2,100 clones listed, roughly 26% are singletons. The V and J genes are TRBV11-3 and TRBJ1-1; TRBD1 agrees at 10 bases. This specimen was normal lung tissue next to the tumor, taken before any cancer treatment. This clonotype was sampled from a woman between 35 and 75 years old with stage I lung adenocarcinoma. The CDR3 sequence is CASSWRTGGTEAFF. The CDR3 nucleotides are TGTGCCAGCAGCTGGCGGACAGGGGGAACTGAAGCTTTCTTT.